This TCR beta chain was identified in a study of spatial heterogeneity in lung cancer. MiXCR, applied by TCRdb to the 5' RACE reads, yields one record per CDR3 protein. The data hold about 36,000 distinct CDR3 sequences, with 5.2% observed a single time. This clonotype was recorded at least ten times. Noted time point: sample taken at primary tumor resection. The study sequenced unsorted whole RNA from tumor, nontumor lung or frozen PBMC. V lost 4 bases and J lost 6, with 13 bases in between. This CDR3 is built from 14 residues. Germline CDR1 is SGHRS and CDR2 is YFSETQ. V gene TRBV5-1 combines with J gene TRBJ1-4; D might be TRBD1 (6 bases). The receptor was derived from a female donor with early-stage non-small cell lung cancer. Material: PBMCs, obtained at surgery. The CDR3 loop reads CASSNGTRHEKLFF. The CDR3 DNA reads as TGCGCCAGCAGCAACGGGACAAGGCATGAAAAACTGTTTTTT.